The present entry profiles one T cell receptor beta chain with its context. This sample was included in a study of shared clonotypes between healthy human individuals. V was pared by 0 bases and J by 2 bases, with 8 bases between. Germline lookup yields CDR1 SGDLS and CDR2 YYNGEE. CDR3 size: 14 residues. In unsorted samples, genomic DNA was obtained using 80 million to 90 million PBMCs. Sequencing was performed on unsorted PBMC DNA using ten immunoSEQ deep assay plates. The repertoire was sequenced with immunoSEQ multiplex PCR; TCRdb's copy has only in-frame clones and lacks some. The repertoire includes a few hundred thousand clones, about 80% of them detected once, and over 9.5% sits in the top ten.

This chain links TRBV9 with TRBJ2-5; D gene unclear. The sequenced material came from PBMCs. The TCR originated in a woman aged 40 to 50 in good health. Some clones in this sample may be carry-over from other donors' samples. This chain's CDR3 is CASSVASHQETQYF. DNA for the CDR3: TGTGCCAGCAGCGTAGCCTCGCATCAAGAGACCCAGTACTTC.